This is a list of T cell receptor beta chains from one sample in a study of early T cells in non-severe SARS-CoV-2 infection. Each CDR3 protein is one row after TCRdb ran MiXCR on the 5' RACE reads. The sample lists roughly 68,000 distinct CDR3 sequences; less than 5.5% were seen once. Input material: whole blood. All receptors come from an adult who was a healthcare worker with PCR-confirmed SARS-CoV-2 infection or an uninfected control (not recorded which). The CDR3 runs from the conserved cysteine through the conserved F or W. D genes are given only for firm matches. Size values are once, few and many counts, or a class for expanded clones, and some rows have none.

D gene | J gene | V gene | clone size | CDR3 protein | CDR3 DNA
TRBD2 | TRBJ2-1 | TRBV5-1 | many | CASSLSATTREGQFF | TGCGCCAGCAGCCTCTCCGCGACTACCCGGGAGGGGCAGTTCTTC
- | TRBJ1-1 | TRBV21-1 | many | CASSSSDTEAFF | TGTGCCAGCAGCAGTAGCGACACTGAAGCTTTCTTT
- | TRBJ2-2 | TRBV9 | few | CASSTRGVTGELFF | TGTGCCAGCAGCACGCGAGGGGTTACCGGGGAGCTGTTTTTT
TRBD1 | TRBJ2-7 | TRBV20-1 | - | CSARDRGRTYEQYF | TGCAGTGCTAGAGACAGGGGGAGAACCTACGAGCAGTACTTC
- | TRBJ2-1 | TRBV6-2/TRBV6-3 | many | CASSYSRRAPSRNEQFF | TGTGCCAGCAGTTACAGTCGGCGGGCCCCCAGTCGCAATGAGCAGTTCTTC
TRBD2 | TRBJ2-1 | TRBV9 | many | CASTLAGVADEQFF | TGTGCCAGCACCCTAGCGGGAGTTGCGGATGAGCAGTTCTTC
- | TRBJ1-5 | TRBV12-5 | many | CASGLGDDSNQPQHF | TGTGCTAGTGGTTTGGGTGACGATAGCAATCAGCCCCAGCATTTT
- | TRBJ2-3 | TRBV5-1 | - | CASSLSQGTDTQYF | TGCGCCAGCAGCTTGTCCCAGGGTACAGATACGCAGTATTTT
- | TRBJ2-7 | TRBV20-1 | many | CSLPGHKYEQYF | TGCAGTCTCCCCGGGCACAAATACGAGCAGTACTTC
TRBD2 | TRBJ2-3 | TRBV5-1 | many | CASSRGGPDTQYF | TGCGCCAGCAGCCGGGGGGGCCCAGATACGCAGTATTTT
TRBD1 | TRBJ2-6 | TRBV5-1 | few | CASSFGQDVNSGANVLTF | TGCGCCAGCAGCTTCGGACAGGACGTAAACTCTGGGGCCAACGTCCTGACTTTC
- | TRBJ2-2 | TRBV27 | - | CASSFLNTGELFF | TGTGCCAGCAGTTTTCTCAACACCGGGGAGCTGTTTTTT
TRBD2 | TRBJ2-1 | TRBV19 | many | CASSIEGLGFYNEQFF | TGTGCCAGTAGTATAGAAGGACTAGGATTCTACAATGAGCAGTTCTTC
TRBD1 | TRBJ1-5 | TRBV19 | few | CASRQGASHQPQHF | TGTGCCAGTCGACAGGGGGCTTCGCATCAGCCCCAGCATTTT
- | TRBJ2-1 | TRBV2 | few | CASQGGSTYNEQFF | TGTGCCAGCCAAGGGGGGTCCACCTACAATGAGCAGTTCTTC
- | TRBJ2-3 | TRBV7-3 | many | CASSDSGSRTDTQYF | TGTGCCAGCAGCGACTCAGGGTCCCGCACAGATACGCAGTATTTT
- | TRBJ1-2 | TRBV7-9 | many | CASSLSGTDYGYTF | TGTGCCAGCAGCTTGTCAGGGACGGACTATGGCTACACCTTC
- | TRBJ2-3 | TRBV9 | many | CASSVYLGSGADTQYF | TGTGCCAGCAGTGTCTACTTGGGGAGCGGCGCAGATACGCAGTATTTT
TRBD2 | TRBJ2-3 | TRBV29-1 | - | CSVIPGLAGMQYF | TGCAGCGTTATCCCGGGACTAGCGGGAATGCAGTATTTT
- | TRBJ2-1 | TRBV5-1 | few | CASSLASIVGGEQFF | TGCGCCAGCAGCTTGGCCTCAATCGTCGGAGGGGAGCAGTTCTTC
- | TRBJ2-3 | TRBV11-2 | many | CASSLGSMSDTQYF | TGTGCCAGCAGCTTAGGTAGCATGTCAGATACGCAGTATTTT
- | TRBJ1-1 | TRBV20-1 | few | CSARGHTTEAFF | TGCAGTGCTAGGGGCCATACCACTGAAGCTTTCTTT
- | TRBJ1-2 | TRBV30 | many | CAWSRGLVYTF | TGTGCCTGGAGTCGGGGTCTTGTCTACACCTTC
- | TRBJ1-1 | TRBV10-3 | many | CAISERPRETEAFF | TGTGCCATCAGTGAAAGACCCCGGGAGACTGAAGCTTTCTTT
TRBD1 | TRBJ1-6 | TRBV27 | many | CASSRGSVYNSPLHF | TGTGCCAGCAGCAGGGGGAGCGTATATAATTCACCCCTCCACTTT
- | TRBJ2-7 | TRBV11-2 | many | CASRLPSSYEQYF | TGTGCCAGCAGGCTGCCAAGCTCCTACGAGCAGTACTTC
TRBD1 | TRBJ2-7 | TRBV11-2 | many | CASSEEQGAYEQYF | TGTGCCAGCAGCGAAGAACAGGGGGCCTACGAGCAGTACTTC
- | TRBJ1-2 | TRBV21-1 | - | CASSTLSVVDGYTF | TGTGCCAGCAGCACGCTTAGTGTGGTGGATGGCTACACCTTC
TRBD1 | TRBJ1-4 | TRBV20-1 | few | CSAEEQGAGEKLFF | TGCAGTGCCGAGGAACAGGGGGCGGGTGAAAAACTGTTTTTT
TRBD2 | TRBJ2-1 | TRBV7-2 | many | CASSPGRGGYNEQFF | TGTGCCAGCAGCCCCGGACGCGGGGGTTACAATGAGCAGTTCTTC
- | TRBJ1-5 | TRBV6-5 | many | CASSPGQRGIGQPQHF | TGTGCCAGCAGTCCCGGACAGAGAGGTATAGGTCAGCCCCAGCATTTT
- | TRBJ1-3 | TRBV12-5 | many | CASGLVVRVFAASGNTIYF | TGTGCTAGTGGTTTGGTAGTCAGGGTTTTTGCCGCCTCTGGAAACACCATATATTTT
TRBD1 | TRBJ2-5 | TRBV12-3/TRBV12-4 | - | CASSFNRGETQYF | TGTGCCAGCAGTTTCAACAGGGGAGAGACCCAGTACTTC
- | TRBJ2-3 | TRBV3-1 | many | CASSQGRNTQYF | TGTGCCAGCAGCCAAGGTCGAAATACGCAGTATTTT
- | TRBJ2-1 | TRBV14 | many | CASSQDSGVAGPYNEQFF | TGTGCCAGCAGCCAAGACAGTGGAGTTGCGGGGCCCTACAATGAGCAGTTCTTC
- | TRBJ2-3 | TRBV11-2 | - | CASSLADSTDTQYF | TGTGCCAGCAGCTTAGCTGATAGCACAGATACGCAGTATTTT
- | TRBJ2-5 | TRBV20-1 | many | CSASTGNQETQYF | TGCAGTGCCTCGACTGGAAACCAAGAGACCCAGTACTTC
TRBD1 | TRBJ2-7 | TRBV2 | - | CASSLQGAVGYEQYF | TGTGCCAGCAGTTTACAGGGGGCTGTTGGGTACGAGCAGTACTTC
TRBD1 | TRBJ2-5 | TRBV10-3 | many | CASRDRGETQYF | TGTGCCAGCCGTGACAGGGGTGAGACCCAGTACTTC
TRBD1 | TRBJ2-1 | TRBV7-3 | many | CASSPGQGLEQFF | TGTGCCAGCAGCCCGGGACAGGGGCTTGAGCAGTTCTTC
- | TRBJ1-5 | TRBV5-8 | many | CASSLDLRGGGNQPQHF | TGTGCCAGCAGCTTGGACCTACGAGGGGGTGGCAATCAGCCCCAGCATTTT
TRBD1 | TRBJ2-2 | TRBV6-2/TRBV6-3 | few | CASSYPGQGATPGELFF | TGTGCCAGCAGTTACCCCGGACAGGGGGCTACTCCCGGGGAGCTGTTTTTT
- | TRBJ2-7 | TRBV20-1 | many | CSARTGDSYEQYF | TGCAGTGCTAGAACCGGTGACTCCTACGAGCAGTACTTC
- | TRBJ1-1 | TRBV20-1 | many | CSARDRAGALGTEAFF | TGCAGTGCTAGAGATAGGGCAGGGGCGTTGGGCACTGAAGCTTTCTTT
- | TRBJ2-3 | TRBV5-5 | - | CASSSTTGLAIDTQYF | TGTGCCAGCAGCTCCACAACCGGGCTAGCAATAGATACGCAGTATTTT
- | TRBJ2-1 | TRBV14 | few | CASSPGSPHNEQFF | TGTGCCAGCAGCCCAGGCTCCCCCCACAATGAGCAGTTCTTC
- | TRBJ2-7 | TRBV20-1 | few | CSAGGGQQYF | TGCAGTGCGGGGGGAGGACAGCAGTACTTC
- | TRBJ1-2 | TRBV19 | many | CASSIAGSIPHGYTF | TGTGCCAGTAGTATCGCGGGGTCAATTCCTCATGGCTACACCTTC
TRBD1 | TRBJ2-4 | TRBV20-1 | many | CSAEGQGGIQYF | TGCAGTGCCGAGGGACAGGGTGGCATTCAGTACTTC
- | TRBJ1-1 | TRBV6-1 | many | CASRARGMNTEAFF | TGTGCCAGCAGGGCCAGGGGCATGAACACTGAAGCTTTCTTT
- | TRBJ2-1 | TRBV24-1 | many | CATSDLGSTGLNEQFF | TGTGCCACCAGTGATTTGGGCTCAACCGGCCTCAATGAGCAGTTCTTC
- | TRBJ2-2 | TRBV20-1 | many | CSARDRAVAYTGELFF | TGCAGTGCTAGAGATCGGGCAGTTGCCTACACCGGGGAGCTGTTTTTT
- | TRBJ2-3 | TRBV10-3 | many | CAIGGVADTQYF | TGTGCCATCGGAGGAGTCGCAGATACGCAGTATTTT